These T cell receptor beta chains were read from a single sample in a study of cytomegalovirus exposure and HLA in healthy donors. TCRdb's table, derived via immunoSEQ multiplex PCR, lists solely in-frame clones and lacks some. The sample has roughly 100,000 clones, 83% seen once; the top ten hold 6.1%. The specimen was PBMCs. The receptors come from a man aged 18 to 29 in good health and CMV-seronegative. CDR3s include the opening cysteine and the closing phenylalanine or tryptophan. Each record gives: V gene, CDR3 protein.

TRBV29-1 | CSVRTGTTEAFF
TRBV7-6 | CASSLDLAPSTDTQYF
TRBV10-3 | CAISDLKSYEQYF
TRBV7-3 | CASSLTSGSRRDEQFF
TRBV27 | CASSFRGGEKYGYTF
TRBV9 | CASSVEGRANVLTF
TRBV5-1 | CASSLDPGTAVEGNTIYF
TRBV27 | CASSFFTGVGEQYF
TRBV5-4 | CASSFGFSGRRDQPQHF
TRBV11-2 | CASSFEGQKNTEAFF
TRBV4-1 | CASSAVVSVKLFF
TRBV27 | CASSLSLAGGSGELFF